This T cell receptor beta chain was sequenced in a study of Ad26.COV2.S vaccination and SARS-CoV-2 variants. Points from the study as a whole: A substantial breadth of spike-specific CD8+ and CD4+ T cell responses after vaccination has been reported.

Profiling relied on immunoSEQ multiplex PCR, and the TCRdb table lists in-frame clones only, not all of them. The sample shows around 270,000 clones, around 88% of them seen only once. To note about this clone: Its antigen is not known.

The V end was cut by 4 bases, the J end by 2 bases, with 14 bases between. The germline gives CDR1 LGHNA, CDR2 YSLEER. The CDR3 spans 16 residues. Treatment specified: over 15 received Ad26.COV2.S at low or high dose, single or two shots; roughly five received placebo; per-sample allocation not given. Repertoires come from day 63 after the first vaccine or placebo injection. The TCR originated in a person between 18 and 65 years old who received the Ad26.COV2.S COVID-19 vaccine or a placebo. Sequencing was performed on peripheral blood, taken in a trial of Ad26.COV2.S vaccine versus placebo. The chain has TRBV4-3 and TRBJ2-2, with D unclear. The CDR3 is CASSRGRNQNTGELFF. In DNA form, the CDR3 reads TGCGCCAGCAGCCGCGGACGGAATCAAAACACCGGGGAGCTGTTTTTT.